This is a list of T cell receptor beta chains from one sample in a study of CD8+ T cells in alopecia areata. The protocol was immunoSEQ multiplex PCR, while the TCRdb copy is restricted to in-frame clones and leaves out a portion. The sample includes fewer than 250,000 clones, roughly 57% of them seen just once. The sequencing used CD4+ T cells sorted from blood, collected at week 0. The receptor source for this set is a human donor with alopecia areata. Both conserved end residues are part of each CDR3. Each record gives: D gene, clone size, V gene, J gene, CDR3 protein, CDR3 DNA. The D gene is left open where the match is weak. Not all rows give a size; the values are once, few, many and, for expanded clones, a class.

D: TRBD1; size: .; V: TRBV6-1; J: TRBJ2-7; CDR3: CASSDQDRVGYEQYF; DNA: TGTGCCAGCAGCGATCAAGACAGGGTGGGCTACGAGCAGTACTTC
D: .; size: many; V: TRBV5-4; J: TRBJ2-1; CDR3: CASSPQGNEQFF; DNA: TGTGCCAGCAGCCCACAGGGCAATGAGCAGTTCTTC
D: .; size: once; V: TRBV6-1; J: TRBJ1-5; CDR3: CASSVSVNQPQHF; DNA: TGTGCCAGCAGTGTATCTGTAAATCAGCCCCAGCATTTT
D: TRBD1; size: .; V: TRBV30; J: TRBJ2-7; CDR3: CAWSVRDRGHEQYF; DNA: TGTGCCTGGAGTGTCCGGGACAGGGGACACGAGCAGTACTTC
D: TRBD2; size: .; V: TRBV2; J: TRBJ2-3; CDR3: CASSVREAPDNTQYF; DNA: TGTGCCAGCAGTGTGCGGGAGGCCCCCGATAATACGCAGTATTTT
D: .; size: once; V: TRBV30; J: TRBJ1-1; CDR3: CAWSVGVGTEAFF; DNA: TGTGCCTGGAGTGTCGGGGTTGGCACTGAAGCTTTCTTT
D: .; size: few; V: TRBV5-1; J: TRBJ2-3; CDR3: CASSSIGSRTDTQYF; DNA: TGCGCCAGCAGCTCCATTGGGAGTAGGACAGATACGCAGTATTTT
D: .; size: few; V: TRBV9; J: TRBJ2-2; CDR3: CASSVEVMSTGELFF; DNA: TGTGCCAGCAGCGTAGAAGTTATGTCTACCGGGGAGCTGTTTTTT
D: TRBD1; size: .; V: TRBV15; J: TRBJ1-1; CDR3: CATSKSGTGDSEAFF; DNA: TGTGCCACCAGCAAATCCGGGACAGGGGATTCTGAAGCTTTCTTT
D: .; size: .; V: TRBV2; J: TRBJ1-1; CDR3: CASKDQVGAEAFF; DNA: TGTGCCAGCAAGGACCAGGTGGGAGCTGAAGCTTTCTTT
D: .; size: .; V: TRBV6-1; J: TRBJ2-1; CDR3: CASRSRSSYNEQFF; DNA: TGTGCCAGCAGAAGTAGGAGCTCCTACAATGAGCAGTTCTTC
D: .; size: .; V: TRBV4-1; J: TRBJ2-2; CDR3: CASSQAQMGDGDTGELFF; DNA: TGCGCCAGCAGCCAAGCTCAGATGGGGGACGGGGACACCGGGGAGCTGTTTTTT
D: TRBD2; size: .; V: TRBV27; J: TRBJ2-1; CDR3: CASSSFRLAGGIYNEQFF; DNA: TGTGCCAGCAGTTCCTTTCGACTAGCGGGAGGTATTTACAATGAGCAGTTCTTC
D: .; size: .; V: TRBV15; J: TRBJ2-7; CDR3: CATRNGLTGYEQYF; DNA: TGTGCCACTAGGAATGGACTGACGGGCTACGAGCAGTACTTC
D: .; size: once; V: TRBV11-2; J: TRBJ1-2; CDR3: CASSREGGIGGYTF; DNA: TGTGCCAGCAGCCGCGAGGGGGGTATCGGTGGCTACACCTTC
D: .; size: .; V: TRBV2; J: TRBJ2-1; CDR3: CATVSQESSYNEQFF; DNA: TGTGCCACTGTCTCTCAGGAGAGCTCCTACAATGAGCAGTTCTTC
D: TRBD2; size: few; V: TRBV30; J: TRBJ2-1; CDR3: CAWTGLAGGPDEQFF; DNA: TGTGCCTGGACCGGACTAGCGGGAGGGCCCGATGAGCAGTTCTTC
D: .; size: .; V: TRBV2; J: TRBJ1-2; CDR3: CASKGTALLGYTF; DNA: TGTGCCAGCAAAGGGACCGCCCTTTTGGGCTACACCTTC
D: TRBD2; size: .; V: TRBV18; J: TRBJ2-1; CDR3: CASSPPETSGIYNEQFF; DNA: TGTGCCAGCTCACCACCGGAGACTAGCGGGATATACAATGAGCAGTTCTTC
D: .; size: .; V: TRBV29-1; J: TRBJ2-5; CDR3: CSVAEGGLRTQYF; DNA: TGCAGCGTTGCGGAGGGGGGACTCAGGACCCAGTACTTC
D: TRBD2; size: few; V: TRBV4-2; J: TRBJ2-1; CDR3: CASKIAGTQSYNEQFF; DNA: TGTGCCAGCAAAATAGCGGGAACACAATCCTACAATGAGCAGTTCTTC
D: .; size: .; V: TRBV27; J: TRBJ1-1; CDR3: CASSLKRHVAGPTEAFF; DNA: TGTGCCAGCAGTTTAAAGAGGCATGTCGCGGGGCCCACTGAAGCTTTCTTT
D: .; size: .; V: TRBV9; J: TRBJ2-1; CDR3: CASSQGGGRFDEQFF; DNA: TGTGCCAGCAGCCAAGGGGGCGGGAGATTCGATGAGCAGTTCTTC
D: .; size: .; V: TRBV7-4; J: TRBJ2-7; CDR3: CASSLGRTSSGEQYF; DNA: TGTGCCAGCAGCTTAGGTCGGACGTCCTCGGGCGAGCAGTACTTC
D: .; size: .; V: TRBV29-1; J: TRBJ1-4; CDR3: CSVEEPWGEKLFF; DNA: TGCAGCGTTGAAGAACCCTGGGGTGAAAAACTGTTTTTT
D: .; size: .; V: TRBV29-1; J: TRBJ2-2; CDR3: CSVSMTIYTGELFF; DNA: TGCAGCGTTAGCATGACAATTTACACCGGGGAGCTGTTTTTT
D: .; size: few; V: TRBV5-1; J: TRBJ2-2; CDR3: CASSLDGNTGELFF; DNA: TGCGCCAGCAGCTTGGACGGGAACACCGGGGAGCTGTTTTTT
D: TRBD1; size: .; V: TRBV6-1; J: TRBJ1-6; CDR3: CATTFTGGTGSPLHF; DNA: TGTGCCACGACATTCACAGGGGGGACGGGTTCACCCCTCCACTTT
D: TRBD2; size: .; V: TRBV6-5; J: TRBJ2-5; CDR3: CASRTGTSGSKTQYF; DNA: TGTGCCAGCAGAACCGGGACTAGCGGGAGTAAGACCCAGTACTTC
D: TRBD1; size: .; V: TRBV27; J: TRBJ2-3; CDR3: CASSRTGGPLGTQYF; DNA: TGTGCCAGCAGTAGGACAGGGGGGCCCCTAGGTACGCAGTATTTT